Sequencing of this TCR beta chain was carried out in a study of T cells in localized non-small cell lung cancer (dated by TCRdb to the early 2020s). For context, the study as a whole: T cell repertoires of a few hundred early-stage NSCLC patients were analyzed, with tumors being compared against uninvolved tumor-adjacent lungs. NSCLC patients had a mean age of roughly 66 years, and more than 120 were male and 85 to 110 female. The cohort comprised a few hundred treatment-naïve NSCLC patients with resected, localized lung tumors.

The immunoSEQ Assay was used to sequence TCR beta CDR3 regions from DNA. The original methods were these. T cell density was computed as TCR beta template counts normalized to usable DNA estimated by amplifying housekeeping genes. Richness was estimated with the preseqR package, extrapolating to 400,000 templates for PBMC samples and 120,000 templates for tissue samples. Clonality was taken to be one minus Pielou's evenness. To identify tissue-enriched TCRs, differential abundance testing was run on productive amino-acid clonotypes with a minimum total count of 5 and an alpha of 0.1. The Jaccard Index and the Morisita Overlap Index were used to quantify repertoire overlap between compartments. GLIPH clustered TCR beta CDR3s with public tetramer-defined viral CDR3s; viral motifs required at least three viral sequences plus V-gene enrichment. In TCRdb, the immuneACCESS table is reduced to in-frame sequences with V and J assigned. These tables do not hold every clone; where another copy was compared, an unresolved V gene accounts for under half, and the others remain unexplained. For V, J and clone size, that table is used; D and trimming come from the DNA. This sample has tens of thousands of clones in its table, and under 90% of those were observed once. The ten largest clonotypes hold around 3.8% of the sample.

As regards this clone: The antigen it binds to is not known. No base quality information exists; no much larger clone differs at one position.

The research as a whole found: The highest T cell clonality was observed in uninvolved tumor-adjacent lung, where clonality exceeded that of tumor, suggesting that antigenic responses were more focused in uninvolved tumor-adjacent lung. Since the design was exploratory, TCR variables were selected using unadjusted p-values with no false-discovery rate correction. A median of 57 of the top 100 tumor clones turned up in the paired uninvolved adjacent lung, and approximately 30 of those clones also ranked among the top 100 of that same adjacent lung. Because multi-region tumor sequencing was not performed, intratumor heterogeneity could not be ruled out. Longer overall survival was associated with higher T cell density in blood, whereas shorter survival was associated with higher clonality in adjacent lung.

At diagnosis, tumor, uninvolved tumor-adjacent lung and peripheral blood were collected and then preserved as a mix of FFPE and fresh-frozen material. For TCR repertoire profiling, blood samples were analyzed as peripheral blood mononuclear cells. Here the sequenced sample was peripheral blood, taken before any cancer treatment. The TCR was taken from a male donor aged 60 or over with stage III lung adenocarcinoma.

The nucleotides are TGTGCCAGCAGTGAAGACCCTAGCGGGACTAGCACAGATACGCAGTATTTT. This is translated as CASSEDPSGTSTDTQYF. The chain is encoded by TRBV6-1 joined to TRBJ2-3; the central 9 bases match TRBD2. Counted from cysteine to phenylalanine, this CDR3 has 17 amino acids. Only the CDR3 portion is preserved as DNA: 51 bases, with reading frame beginning at the first base. For this chain, trimming is 1 base at the V end and 0 bases at the J end, and the number of junction bases without a gene match is 5. CDR1 and CDR2, looked up from the germline V gene, are MNHNS and SASEGT.